The text below deals with one TCR beta chain. There is no known antigen for this receptor. The record has no base qualities; no much larger clone is one base away. The data were taken from a study of Ad26.COV2.S vaccination and SARS-CoV-2 variants (dated by TCRdb to the early 2020s). Describing the broader study: Vaccine-arm donors came from COV1001, a multicentre, randomized, double-blind, placebo-controlled phase I-IIa trial of Ad26.COV2.S in healthy adults. Trial participants were randomized into five groups of five, in which low-dose or high-dose Ad26.COV2.S was given once or twice, or placebo was given on both occasions. The TCR-sequenced set comprised around 30 samples: 19 Ad26.COV2.S vaccine recipients, 5 placebo recipients and 8 SARS-CoV-2 convalescent individuals. TCRbeta repertoire sequencing was used to assess the specificity and breadth of SARS-CoV-2-reactive T cell receptors after Ad26.COV2.S vaccination. Throughout the experiments and outcome assessment, investigators stayed blinded to trial group allocation. Ad26.COV2.S was administered intramuscularly at a dose of 5x10^10 or 1x10^11 viral particles, either as one shot or as two shots given 56 days apart. The paper as a whole reports these results and caveats: Vaccine and placebo recipients had similar non-spike TCR breadth, a finding consistent with the vaccine containing only spike. The study was not powered to compare responses between vaccine doses or regimens. Spike-specific TCR breadth was higher in Ad26.COV2.S recipients than in placebo recipients (P = 0.0014). The authors noted that the TCR breadth and depth analyses may have underestimated total T cell responses. After vaccination, spike-specific CD8+ and CD4+ T cell responses were reported to show substantial breadth.

Reading the label with the study, this specimen's treatment or condition is: about 20 received Ad26.COV2.S at low or high dose, single or two shots; several received placebo; per-sample allocation not given. For vaccine and placebo recipients, repertoires were sequenced using samples collected on day 63 after the first injection. Between 29 July and 7 August 2020, Cohort 1b enrolled 25 adults aged 18-55 years at one site in Boston, USA. Ad26.COV2.S was a replication-incompetent adenovirus type 26 vector expressing a prefusion-stabilized SARS-CoV-2 spike protein from the original Wuhan strain. CDR1 MGHRA and CDR2 YSYEKL are derived from the germline V gene. Reading from cysteine to phenylalanine, the CDR3 counts 16 amino acids. The DNA shown is the 48-base CDR3, in frame from base 1. Clipping removes 3 bases from V and 2 bases from J, with 6 as the unmatched junction base count. TCRbeta CDR3 regions were sequenced with the immunoSEQ Assay. After extraction, genomic DNA underwent amplification by bias-controlled multiplex PCR, followed by high-throughput sequencing. In the paper's pipeline: To quantify the absolute abundance of every unique TCRbeta CDR3 region, sequences were collapsed and filtered. T cell fraction was estimated by normalizing TCRbeta template counts to usable DNA, which was measured by amplifying reference genes present in all nucleated cells. Repertoire TCRs were annotated as SARS-CoV-2-specific by exact matching of V gene, CDR3 amino acid sequence and J gene to a known reactive TCR set. The reference SARS-CoV-2 TCR set came from MIRA and was filtered for enrichment in COVID-19-positive ImmuneCODE repertoires, removing public or cross-reactive TCRs. Using the MIRA antigens, annotated TCRs were further analysed by specific ORF or by position within an ORF. Breadth was defined as the number of annotated unique rearrangements divided by the total number of unique productive rearrangements, and depth was defined as the summed frequency of the annotated unique rearrangements. Group comparisons of TCR breadth used two-sided Wilcoxon rank-sum tests. TCRdb limited this immuneACCESS table to in-frame rearrangements with V and J called. A share of clones is missing; checked studies link under half to unresolved V genes, and the rest is unexplained. That table gives V, J and clone size, and the DNA gave D and trimming. A total of about 400,000 clones appear in this sample, about 92% of them only once. The ten largest clonotypes hold about 1.7% of the sample.

Sequencing used peripheral blood, obtained in a trial of Ad26.COV2.S vaccine versus placebo. The V and J genes are TRBV4-1 and TRBJ2-7; 11 bases in between match TRBD1. This sequence originates from a person aged 18-65 years who received the Ad26.COV2.S COVID-19 vaccine or a placebo. The CDR3 loop reads CASSHTPGQGAYEQYF. At the DNA level, the sequence is TGCGCCAGCAGCCACACGCCGGGACAGGGGGCCTACGAGCAGTACTTC.